Detailed here is one T cell receptor beta chain. CDR1 and CDR2 (germline): SNHLY, FYNNEI. The length of the CDR3 is 12 residues. Trimming stripped 6 bases from V and 7 bases from J, with 10 bases between. This entry is derived from a study of OX40 agonist ivuxolimab in advanced cancers. Sequenced by immunoSEQ multiplex PCR; TCRdb stores in-frame clones only, minus some. The data contain roughly 80,000 clones, roughly 92% of them singletons. Sample: CD4+ or CD8+ T cells sorted from blood, taken in a trial of the OX40 agonist ivuxolimab. The rearrangement links TRBV2 to TRBJ2-1, with D uncertain. This receptor was obtained from an adult with an advanced solid tumor such as melanoma, head and neck, liver or kidney cancer. CDR3 nucleotides: TGTGCCAGCAGCCTTTCGAGGAATGAGCAGTTCTTC. Translating gives CASSLSRNEQFF.